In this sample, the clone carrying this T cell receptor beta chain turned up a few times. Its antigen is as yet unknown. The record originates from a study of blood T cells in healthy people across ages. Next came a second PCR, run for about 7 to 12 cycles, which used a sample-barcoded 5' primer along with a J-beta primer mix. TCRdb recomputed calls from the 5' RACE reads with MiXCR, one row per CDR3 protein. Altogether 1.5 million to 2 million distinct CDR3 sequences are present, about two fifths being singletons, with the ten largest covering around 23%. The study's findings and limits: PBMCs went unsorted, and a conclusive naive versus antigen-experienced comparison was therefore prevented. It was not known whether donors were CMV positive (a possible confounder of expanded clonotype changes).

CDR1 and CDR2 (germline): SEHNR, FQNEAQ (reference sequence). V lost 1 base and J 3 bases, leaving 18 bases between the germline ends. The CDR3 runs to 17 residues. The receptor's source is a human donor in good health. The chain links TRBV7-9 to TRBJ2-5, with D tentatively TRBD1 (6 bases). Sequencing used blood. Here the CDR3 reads CASSLGAGALFEETQYF. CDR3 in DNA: TGTGCCAGCAGCTTAGGAGCAGGGGCACTATTCGAAGAGACCCAGTACTTC.